What follows are 26 T cell receptor beta chains derived from one specimen sequenced in a study of PD-L1 blockade in urothelial cancer. Described time point: peripheral blood 6 weeks after treatment start. Only in-frame clones appear in the TCRdb table, and some are missing; sequencing was by immunoSEQ multiplex PCR. The sample has about 30,000 clones; 80% to 90% are singletons. Material: PBMCs, obtained around atezolizumab (anti-PD-L1) treatment. The receptors derive from a man older than 75 with urothelial cancer.

The V and J genes are TRBV19 and TRBJ1-4, with D perhaps TRBD1 (5 bases). Germline CDR1 and CDR2: LNHDA and SQIVND (reference sequence). Trimming cost V 10 bases and J 7 bases, with 16 bases left between them. The CDR3 is 13 amino acids. CDR3 DNA sequence: TGTGCCACCAGGATACTTGGGGCTGAAAAACTGTTTTTT. It yields the protein CATRILGAEKLFF.

The rearrangement uses TRBV11-2 and TRBJ1-3; possibly TRBD1 for D (6 bases). The CDR3 is 18 residues long. The V gene lost 5 bases and the J gene lost 2 bases, with 22 bases spanning the gap. Germline V gene sequence: CDR1 SGHAT, CDR2 FQNNGV. The CDR3 loop is CASSRGPDSRTAGNTIYF. The CDR3, as DNA: TGTGCCAGCAGCCGAGGTCCGGACAGCCGAACTGCTGGAAACACCATATATTTT.

This clone appeared a single time. This sequence joins TRBV2 and TRBJ2-2, with D unclear. This CDR3 region has 13 residues. CDR1 and CDR2 (germline): SNHLY, FYNNEI. V lost 7 bases to trimming and J lost 5 bases, with 11 bases between them. The CDR3 DNA reads as TGTGCCAGCACCCACGAGCGAACCGGGGAGCTGTTTTTT. Its translation is CASTHERTGELFF. The complete variable domain, with remaining parts taken from reference TRBV2 and TRBJ2-2, reads EPEVTQTPSHQVTQMGQEVILRCVPISNHLYFYWYRQILGQKVEFLVSFYNNEISEKSEIFDDQFSVERPDGSNFTLKIRSTKLEDSAMYFCASTHERTGELFFGEGSRLTVL.

The CDR3 bases are TGTGCCAGCAGCTTGGCGGGGCCCGTAACTGAAGCTTTCTTT. Its translation: CASSLAGPVTEAFF. This chain joins TRBV7-9 and TRBJ1-1, with D maybe TRBD1 (5 bases). The CDR3 loop spans 14 amino acids. Looked up from germline, CDR1 is SEHNR and CDR2 is FQNEAQ (reference sequence). Between the trimmed V and J ends, which lost 3 bases and 5 bases, there was a span of 13 bases.

This clone was counted once. This chain links TRBV6-1 with TRBJ2-1, with D tentatively TRBD2 (6 bases). V was cut by 2 bases and J by 5 bases, with 10 bases left in between. The germline V gene encodes CDR1 MNHNS and CDR2 SASEGT. The CDR3 loop spans 14 amino acids. CDR3 sequence reads: CASSERGLHNEQFF. As DNA, the CDR3 is TGTGCCAGCAGTGAAAGGGGACTGCACAATGAGCAGTTCTTC.

V gene TRBV7-2 combines with J gene TRBJ2-1, with D maybe TRBD2 (6 bases). The CDR3 consists of 17 residues. Trimming took off 1 base at V and 6 bases at J, with 19 bases between the two ends. The germline gives CDR1 SGHTA, CDR2 FQGNSA. The CDR3 DNA reads TGTGCCAGCAGCTTAGTCGCGGCAGGAGGGCCCTTCAATGAGCAGTTCTTC. Translation gives CASSLVAAGGPFNEQFF.

The rearrangement joins TRBV11-2 to TRBJ2-7; 9 positions agree with TRBD1. Unmatched junction bases numbered 11, after V lost 2 bases and J lost 3 bases. The CDR3 contains 17 residues. CDR1 SGHAT and CDR2 FQNNGV come from the germline V gene. This CDR3 reads CASSLRLLADRGYEQYF. The CDR3 coding sequence is TGTGCCAGCAGCTTAAGATTGCTTGCGGACAGGGGCTACGAGCAGTACTTC.

This clone was observed a single time. Here the CDR3 reads CAISESAEVGETQYF. The CDR3 DNA reads as TGTGCCATCAGTGAGTCAGCAGAGGTCGGGGAGACCCAGTACTTC. J is TRBJ2-5 and V is TRBV10-3, with D unresolved. V was shortened by 0 bases and J by 5 bases, with 13 bases between the two germline ends. The CDR3 consists of 15 residues. Germline V gene sequence: CDR1 ENHRY, CDR2 SYGVKD.

V gene TRBV21-1 combines with J gene TRBJ2-7; whether TRBD1, the table's D call, matches the DNA was not checked. TRBV21-1 is termed a pseudogene. The CDR3 runs to 14 residues. For the CDR3, the DNA is TGTGCCAGTGACTGGACAGCCCATCACGCCGAGCAGTACTTC. It translates to CASDWTAHHAEQYF.

The table lists this clone with a few counts. The J gene is TRBJ2-7, the V gene TRBV19; tentative D call: TRBD2 (6 bases). The germline V gene encodes CDR1 LNHDA and CDR2 SQIVND (reference sequence). This CDR3 has 15 residues. V gave up 5 bases and J gave up 0 bases, with 14 bases separating them. The CDR3 coding sequence is TGTGCCAGTAGTGTTAGCGGAAGAAGCTCCTACGAGCAGTACTTC. This codes for CASSVSGRSSYEQYF.

V gene TRBV9 combines with J gene TRBJ2-1; a possible D gene is TRBD2 (6 bases). The CDR3 contains 13 residues. CDR1 is SGDLS, CDR2 YYNGEE, per germline. V lost 1 base, J lost 12 bases, and 14 bases lay in between. The CDR3 nucleotides are TGTGCCAGCAGCGTAACGGGAGCCCTCCCGCAGTTCTTC. It is translated as CASSVTGALPQFF.

The chain combines TRBV6-6 with TRBJ1-5; TRBD1 agrees at 7 bases. Losses at the gene ends were 5 bases for V and 7 bases for J; bases not matched to a gene: 8. Germline CDR1 is MNHNY and CDR2 is SVGAGI (reference sequence). The CDR3 is 14 amino acids. The CDR3 DNA is TGTGCCAGCAGTCCACGACAGGGCCGGCAGCCCCAGCATTTT. This gives the protein CASSPRQGRQPQHF.

The chain is built from TRBV6-5 and TRBJ2-2; TRBD2 might be the D (5 bases). V lost 0 bases and J lost 7, with 12 bases in between. The CDR3 has 15 amino acids. In germline, CDR1 is MNHEY, CDR2 SVGAGI. The CDR3 region is CASSYSTVEGGELFF. CDR3 nucleotides: TGTGCCAGCAGTTACTCGACCGTCGAGGGCGGGGAGCTGTTTTTT.

This sequence joins TRBV27 and TRBJ2-7; 12 bases line up with TRBD2. CDR1 MNHEY and CDR2 SMNVEV come from the germline V gene (reference sequence). The CDR3 totals 15 residues. J gave up 8 bases and V 5 bases, and 10 bases lay outside the gene matches. CDR3 DNA sequence: TGTGCCAGCAGTCCCGGACTAGCGGGACCACATCAGCAGTACTTC. Its protein is CASSPGLAGPHQQYF.

V gene TRBV14 combines with J gene TRBJ1-1; no clear D gene. Trimming removed 2 bases at V and 6 bases at J, with 13 bases between. The CDR3 totals 14 residues. The V gene's germline CDR1 is SGHDN and CDR2 FVKESK. CDR3 loop: CASSQRVVSAEAFF. CDR3 DNA sequence: TGTGCCAGCAGCCAAAGGGTTGTTAGCGCTGAAGCTTTCTTT.

This clone was detected only once. This chain connects TRBV28 to TRBJ1-2; D gene unclear. Trimming removed 6 bases at V and 5 bases at J, with 10 bases between. The V gene's germline CDR1 is MDHEN and CDR2 SYDVKM. The CDR3 is made up of 12 amino acids. The CDR3 bases are TGTGCCAGCAGCTCCGCCAGGTATGGCTACACCTTC. Translating it yields CASSSARYGYTF.

CDR3 DNA: TGTGCCATCAAGTCCGGAAATCCAGGGGGGGAGCTGTTTTTT. This translates into CAIKSGNPGGELFF. V gene TRBV10-3 combines with J gene TRBJ2-2; a possible D gene is TRBD1 (5 bases). CDR3 size: 14 residues. Between the trimmed V and J ends, which lost 7 bases and 8 bases, there was a span of 17 bases. Germline CDR1 reads ENHRY; CDR2 reads SYGVKD.

The chain combines TRBV12-5 with TRBJ2-5, with D tentatively TRBD2 (6 bases). The length of the CDR3 is 13 residues. Trimming took off 6 bases at V and 2 bases at J, with 10 bases between the two ends. Looked up from germline, CDR1 is LGHNT and CDR2 is FRNRAP. CDR3 coding DNA: TGTGCTAGTGGCCCTAGCGCACAAGAGACCCAGTACTTC. Residues: CASGPSAQETQYF.

A few counts support this clone. The chain uses TRBV7-2 and TRBJ2-7; 10 nucleotides line up with TRBD2. Germline V gives CDR1 SGHTA, CDR2 FQGNSA. The CDR3 contains 15 residues. With V trimmed by 5 bases and J by 4 bases, 8 bases remained unmatched. The CDR3 reads CASSGGTSDGYEQYF. CDR3 bases: TGTGCCAGCAGCGGTGGGACTAGCGACGGATACGAGCAGTACTTC.

The chain employs TRBV9 and TRBJ2-2, with 8 bases fitting TRBD1. The CDR3 spans 15 residues. The germline CDR1 and CDR2 sequences are SGDLS and YYNGEE. J gave up 1 base and V 4 bases, and 3 bases lay outside the gene matches. The CDR3 coding sequence is TGTGCCAGCAGCACCGGGACAGGGAACACCGGGGAGCTGTTTTTT. Its translation is CASSTGTGNTGELFF.

The chain carries TRBV28 and TRBJ1-2, with a tentative D call TRBD1 (5 bases). CDR3 length equals 14 residues. Germline CDR1 reads MDHEN; CDR2 reads SYDVKM. The V and J ends lost 3 bases and 7 bases respectively, with 15 bases between them. Written as DNA, the CDR3 is TGTGCCAGCAGTTTGGGAGAAGGGAGGGGTGGCTACACCTTC. Translated, it gives CASSLGEGRGGYTF.

The J gene is TRBJ2-2, the V gene TRBV5-1; 7 bases match TRBD1. The CDR3 is 14 amino acids. CDR1 is SGHRS, CDR2 YFSETQ, per germline. The V and J ends lost 4 bases and 4 bases, in that order; junction bases with no gene match: 4. CDR3 residues: CASSTTGLTGELFF. CDR3 nucleotide sequence: TGCGCCAGCAGCACGACAGGGCTCACCGGGGAGCTGTTTTTT.

The chain is built from TRBV11-2 and TRBJ2-3; D may be TRBD2 (6 bases). Per germline, CDR1 SGHAT and CDR2 FQNNGV. The CDR3 sequence is 17 residues long. The V and J ends lost 1 base and 6 bases respectively, with 20 bases between them. DNA for the CDR3: TGTGCCAGCAGCTTAGCGCTAGCGACTGCGAGGGTGGATACGCAGTATTTT. Protein product: CASSLALATARVDTQYF. The full variable domain, rest sourced from reference TRBV11-2 and TRBJ2-3, is EAGVAQSPRYKIIEKRQSVAFWCNPISGHATLYWYQQILGQGPKLLIQFQNNGVVDDSQLPKDRFSAERLKGVDSTLKIQPAKLEDSAVYLCASSLALATARVDTQYFGPGTRLTVL.

This clone was detected only once. V gene TRBV5-6 combines with J gene TRBJ1-5, with D perhaps TRBD1 (5 bases). The germline V and J ends were trimmed by 0 bases and 7 bases, with 11 bases remaining between them. Germline loops: CDR1 SGHDT, CDR2 YYEEEE. This CDR3 has 14 amino acids. CDR3 loop: CASSLVADKQPQHF. DNA for the CDR3: TGTGCCAGCAGCTTGGTGGCGGACAAACAGCCCCAGCATTTT.

The CDR3 DNA sequence: TGTGCCAGTTGTTTAGCGCCGGCGAACACCGGGGAGCTGTTTTTT. It encodes CASCLAPANTGELFF. V and J are TRBV19 and TRBJ2-2, with a weak D call TRBD2 (5 bases). The CDR3 has 15 amino acids. Trimming removed 8 bases at V and 0 bases at J, with 13 bases between. Germline lookup yields CDR1 LNHDA and CDR2 SQIVND (reference sequence).

This clone was seen a single time. The chain carries TRBV15 and TRBJ1-1; D is perhaps TRBD1 (5 bases). The CDR3 sequence is 15 residues long. The V and J ends lost 5 bases and 0 bases respectively, with 13 bases between them. Germline V gene data show CDR1 as LNHNV and CDR2 as YYDKDF (reference sequence). CDR3 sequence (DNA): TGTGCCACCAGCCCTCAGTTGACAGTGAACACTGAAGCTTTCTTT. It codes for CATSPQLTVNTEAFF.